This note documents a single T cell receptor (beta chain) sequence. This sample was included in a study of blood T cell repertoires in COVID-19. The CDR3 contains 10 residues. The authors' processing: Reference gene primer amplification gave estimated nucleated cell counts. Libraries were prepared by immunoSEQ multiplex PCR; TCRdb keeps only in-frame clonotypes and omits some of them. V and J calls and clone size are given by that table; D and trimming were obtained from the DNA. The data contain fewer than 75,000 clones, over 90% of them singletons. Material for sequencing was peripheral blood. The chain couples TRBV1 to TRBJ1-1; TRBD1 is the table's D call and was not checked against the DNA. TRBV1 is marked as a pseudogene. This clonotype originated in a man in his forties or fifties with active COVID-19. CDR3 DNA sequence: TGCACCAGGGGGCGGACTGAAGCTTTCTTT. It translates to CTRGRTEAFF.